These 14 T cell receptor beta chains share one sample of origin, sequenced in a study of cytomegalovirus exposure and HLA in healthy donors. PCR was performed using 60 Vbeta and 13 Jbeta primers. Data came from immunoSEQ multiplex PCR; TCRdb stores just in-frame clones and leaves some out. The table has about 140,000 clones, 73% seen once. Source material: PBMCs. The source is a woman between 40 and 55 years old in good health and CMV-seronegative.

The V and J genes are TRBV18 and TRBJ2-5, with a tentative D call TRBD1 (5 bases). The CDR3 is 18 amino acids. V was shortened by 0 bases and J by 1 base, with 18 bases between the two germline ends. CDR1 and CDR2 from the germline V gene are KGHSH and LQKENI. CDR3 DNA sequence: TGTGCCAGCTCACCACCGAGACAGCGACACGCTTTCCAAGAGACCCAGTACTTC. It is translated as CASSPPRQRHAFQETQYF.

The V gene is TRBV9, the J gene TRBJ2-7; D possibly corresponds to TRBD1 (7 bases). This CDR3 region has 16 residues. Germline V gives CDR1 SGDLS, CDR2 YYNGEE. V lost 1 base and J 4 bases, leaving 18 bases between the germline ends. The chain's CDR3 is CASSVSAGGTYYEQYF. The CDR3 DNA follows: TGTGCCAGCAGCGTATCGGCAGGGGGGACCTATTACGAGCAGTACTTC.

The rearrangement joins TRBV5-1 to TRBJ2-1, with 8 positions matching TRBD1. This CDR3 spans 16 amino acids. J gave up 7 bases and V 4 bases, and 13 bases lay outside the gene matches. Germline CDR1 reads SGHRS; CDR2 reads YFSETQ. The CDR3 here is CASSPLDRAGANEQFF. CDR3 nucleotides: TGCGCCAGCAGCCCATTGGACAGGGCAGGGGCTAATGAGCAGTTCTTC.

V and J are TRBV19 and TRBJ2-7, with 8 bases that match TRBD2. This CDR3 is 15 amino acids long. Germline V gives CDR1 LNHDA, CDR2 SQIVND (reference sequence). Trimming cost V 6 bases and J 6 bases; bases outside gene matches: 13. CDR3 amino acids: CASSLGGRGASEQYF. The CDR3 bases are TGTGCCAGTAGCCTCGGGGGGCGGGGGGCGAGCGAGCAGTACTTC.

CDR3 in amino acids: CATSRQGTNEKLFF. CDR3 in DNA: TGTGCCACTTCCAGACAGGGAACTAATGAAAAACTGTTTTTT. This rearrangement joins TRBV19 to TRBJ1-4; 7 bases line up with TRBD1. Germline V lookup: CDR1 LNHDA, CDR2 SQIVND (reference sequence). This CDR3 contains 14 residues. With V trimmed by 10 bases and J by 1 base, 6 bases remained unmatched.

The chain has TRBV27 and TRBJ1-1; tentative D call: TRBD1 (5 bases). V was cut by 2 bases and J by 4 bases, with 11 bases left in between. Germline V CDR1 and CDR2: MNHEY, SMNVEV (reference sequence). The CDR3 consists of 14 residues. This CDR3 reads CASSLPGRGTEAFF. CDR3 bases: TGTGCCAGCAGTTTACCCGGGAGGGGCACTGAAGCTTTCTTT.

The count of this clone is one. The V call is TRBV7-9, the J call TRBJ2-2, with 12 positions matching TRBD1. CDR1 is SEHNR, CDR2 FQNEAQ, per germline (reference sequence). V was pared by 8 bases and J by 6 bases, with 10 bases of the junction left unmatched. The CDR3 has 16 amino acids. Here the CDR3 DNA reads TGTGCCAGCGTACCCCAGGGACAGGGGGCGGCCGGGGAGCTGTTTTTT. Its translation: CASVPQGQGAAGELFF. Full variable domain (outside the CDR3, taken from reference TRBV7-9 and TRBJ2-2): DTGVSQNPRHKITKRGQNVTFRCDPISEHNRLYWYRQTLGQGPEFLTYFQNEAQLEKSRLLSDRFSAERPKGSFSTLEIQRTEQGDSAMYLCASVPQGQGAAGELFFGEGSRLTVL.

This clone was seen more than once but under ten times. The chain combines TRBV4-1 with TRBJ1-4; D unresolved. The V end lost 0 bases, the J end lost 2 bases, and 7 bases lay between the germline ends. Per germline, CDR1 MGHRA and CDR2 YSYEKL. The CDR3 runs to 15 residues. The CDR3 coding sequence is TGCGCCAGCAGCCAAGAGTTGAGGACTAATGAAAAACTGTTTTTT. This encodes CASSQELRTNEKLFF.

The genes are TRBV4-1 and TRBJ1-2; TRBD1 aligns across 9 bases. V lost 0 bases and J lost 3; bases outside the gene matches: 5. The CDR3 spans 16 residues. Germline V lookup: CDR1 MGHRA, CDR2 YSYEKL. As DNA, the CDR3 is TGCGCCAGCAGCCAAGAAAACAGGGGGCGCCACTATGGCTACACCTTC. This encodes CASSQENRGRHYGYTF.

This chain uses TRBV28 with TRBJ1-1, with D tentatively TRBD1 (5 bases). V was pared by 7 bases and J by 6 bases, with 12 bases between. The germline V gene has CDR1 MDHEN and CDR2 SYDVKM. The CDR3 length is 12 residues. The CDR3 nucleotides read TGTGCCAGCATCGATCCAGGGTCTGAAGCTTTCTTT. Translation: CASIDPGSEAFF.

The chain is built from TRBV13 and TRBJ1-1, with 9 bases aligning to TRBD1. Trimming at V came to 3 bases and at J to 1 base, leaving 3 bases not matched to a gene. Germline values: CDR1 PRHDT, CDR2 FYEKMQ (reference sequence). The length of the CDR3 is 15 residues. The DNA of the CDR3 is TGTGCCAGCAGCTTTTCACAGGGGGCGAACACTGAAGCTTTCTTT. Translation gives CASSFSQGANTEAFF.

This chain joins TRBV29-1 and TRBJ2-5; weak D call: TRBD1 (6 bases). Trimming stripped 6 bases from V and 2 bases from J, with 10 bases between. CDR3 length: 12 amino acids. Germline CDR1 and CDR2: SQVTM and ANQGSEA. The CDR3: CSVGAVQETQYF. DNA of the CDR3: TGCAGCGTGGGGGCGGTTCAAGAGACCCAGTACTTC.

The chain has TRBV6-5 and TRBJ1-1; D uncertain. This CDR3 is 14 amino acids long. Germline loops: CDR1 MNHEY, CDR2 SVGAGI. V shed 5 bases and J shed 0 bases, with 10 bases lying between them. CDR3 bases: TGTGCCAGCAGTGAGGTCCCAGTGAACACTGAAGCTTTCTTT. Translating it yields CASSEVPVNTEAFF.

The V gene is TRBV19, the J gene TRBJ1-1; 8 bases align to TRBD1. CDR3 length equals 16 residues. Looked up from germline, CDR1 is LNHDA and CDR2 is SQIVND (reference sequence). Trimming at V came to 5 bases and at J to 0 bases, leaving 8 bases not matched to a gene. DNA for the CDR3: TGTGCCAGTAGTGCGGGACAGGAGCTCATGAACACTGAAGCTTTCTTT. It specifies CASSAGQELMNTEAFF.